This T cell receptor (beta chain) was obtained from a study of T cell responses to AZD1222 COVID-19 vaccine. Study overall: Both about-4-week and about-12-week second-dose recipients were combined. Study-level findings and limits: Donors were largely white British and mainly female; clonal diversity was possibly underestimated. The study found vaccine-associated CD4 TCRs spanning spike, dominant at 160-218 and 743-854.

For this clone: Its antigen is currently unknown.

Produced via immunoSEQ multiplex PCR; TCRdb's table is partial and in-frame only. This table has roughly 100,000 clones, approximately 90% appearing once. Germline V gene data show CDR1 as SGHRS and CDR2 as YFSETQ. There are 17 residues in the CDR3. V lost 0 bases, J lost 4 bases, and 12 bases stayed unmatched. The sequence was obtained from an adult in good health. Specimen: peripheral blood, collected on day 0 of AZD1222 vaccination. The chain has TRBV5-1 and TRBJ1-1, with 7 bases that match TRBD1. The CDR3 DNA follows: TGCGCCAGCAGCTTGGCCTACCGACAGGGCAGCGCCACTGAAGCTTTCTTT. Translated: CASSLAYRQGSATEAFF.